The clone carrying this T cell receptor beta chain was detected a few times. Its antigen remains unknown. The CDR3 sequence is 13 residues long. Germline CDR1 reads SGHRS; CDR2 reads YFSETQ. J was trimmed by 4 bases and V by 7 bases; bases with no gene match: 5. The data belong to a study of T cells in Graves' hyperthyroidism and ophthalmopathy. Study results and caveats: It was a median about 6 months before onset that the model predicted ophthalmopathy.

Using roughly 9.4 ml of fresh peripheral blood, PBMCs were prepared. Amplified TCR beta CDR3 regions derived from RNA transcripts. HTBI primers drove first-round RT-PCR of the TCR CDR3. In TCRdb, the multiplex PCR reads were re-called with MiXCR into one record per CDR3 protein. The sample carries 550,000 to 600,000 distinct CDR3 sequences, over 12% recorded once. The sample consisted of blood. This receptor was identified in a young woman with Graves' ophthalmopathy. The J gene is TRBJ1-2, the V gene TRBV5-1, with 9 bases lining up with TRBD1. The CDR3 sequence: CASGPGQGYGYTF. The CDR3 DNA reads as TGCGCCAGCGGTCCGGGACAGGGCTATGGCTACACCTTC. Combining the CDR3 with reference TRBV5-1 and TRBJ1-2 gives the whole variable domain KAGVTQTPRYLIKTRGQQVTLSCSPISGHRSVSWYQQTPGQGLQFLFEYFSETQRNKGNFPGRFSGRQFSNSRSEMNVSTLELGDSALYLCASGPGQGYGYTFGSGTRLTVV.